The clone carrying this T cell receptor beta chain has at least ten counts. Antigen specificity is unknown. The data derive from a study of T cell repertoires in cytomegalovirus infection. Study-wide context: The public TCR beta signatures pointed to both CMV infection and matching HLA type.

TCRdb passed the reads through MiXCR, listing each CDR3 protein once. Of roughly 500,000 distinct CDR3 sequences in the sample, around 11% were seen once. CDR3 length: 14 residues. With 4 bases removed from V and 0 bases from J, the gap between germline ends came to 9 bases. CDR1 is MNHEY and CDR2 is SMNVEV in the germline V gene (reference sequence). Study observations and caveats: HLA-C-restricted CMV clonotypes gave the most frequent clonotype in two of eight donors. Summed frequency of public TCR beta families distinguished CMV carriers with the relevant HLA.

The rearrangement uses TRBV27 and TRBJ1-2; a possible D gene is TRBD1 (5 bases). This TCR came from a human donor in good health (CMV status not recorded). Some clones in this sample may be carry-over from other donors' samples. The sample taken for sequencing was PBMCs. CDR3: CASSSPGSNYGYTF. CDR3 nucleotides: TGTGCCAGCAGTTCCCCAGGGTCTAACTATGGCTACACCTTC.